These 19 T cell receptor beta chains were all obtained from the same sample, sequenced in a study of cytomegalovirus exposure and HLA in healthy donors. PCR employed 60 Vbeta and 13 Jbeta primers. TCRdb's table, derived via immunoSEQ multiplex PCR, lists solely in-frame clones and lacks some. The table records some 180,000 clones, around 85% of them present only once. Material for sequencing was PBMCs. These receptors were obtained from a woman aged 45 to 65 in good health and CMV-seronegative.

The chain uses TRBV6-1 and TRBJ2-2; 7 bases agree with TRBD2. J gave up 1 base and V 7 bases, and 6 bases lay outside the gene matches. The CDR3 runs 15 residues. The germline gives CDR1 MNHNS, CDR2 SASEGT. CDR3 coding DNA: TGTGCCAGCATCCGGGCTAGCGGGAACACCGGGGAGCTGTTTTTT. Translated, it gives CASIRASGNTGELFF.

This clone came up once. This chain uses TRBV6-1 with TRBJ2-1; D remains unclear. The CDR3 loop spans 14 amino acids. V lost 5 bases, J lost 3 bases, and 11 bases lay in between. CDR1 MNHNS and CDR2 SASEGT come from the germline V gene. CDR3 nucleotides: TGTGCCAGCAGTAGAGACTTAGACTACAATGAGCAGTTCTTC. Translation: CASSRDLDYNEQFF.

V gene TRBV5-1 combines with J gene TRBJ1-5, with D possibly being TRBD1 (5 bases). Per germline, CDR1 SGHRS and CDR2 YFSETQ. V was cut by 4 bases and J by 2 bases, with 16 bases left in between. CDR3 size: 16 residues. CDR3 DNA: TGCGCCAGCAGCCCCTCCGGAGGGGCCCGCAATCAGCCCCAGCATTTT. Protein sequence: CASSPSGGARNQPQHF.

A single count supports this clone. The chain links TRBV5-5 to TRBJ2-2; D is undetermined. This CDR3 contains 12 residues. Germline V lookup: CDR1 SGHKS, CDR2 YYEKEE (reference sequence). V lost 4 bases and J lost 3, with 4 bases in between. CDR3 residues: CASSPYTGELFF. Written as DNA, the CDR3 is TGTGCCAGCAGCCCATACACCGGGGAGCTGTTTTTT.

A remark on this clone: A read error may account for a junction end that differs from germline. The chain has TRBV30 and TRBJ1-2; 9 bases match TRBD1. Germline assignment: CDR1 GTSNPN and CDR2 SVGIG (reference sequence). This CDR3 spans 11 amino acids. The CDR3 DNA reads TGTGCCTGGCAACTACGAGGACAGGGGTGTTTC. This encodes CAWQLRGQGCF.

The CDR3 spells CASSFSGSIYEQYF. The CDR3 nucleotides are TGTGCCAGCAGTTTTAGCGGATCCATCTACGAGCAGTACTTC. The V call is TRBV5-4, the J call TRBJ2-7, with D possibly TRBD2 on 6 matching bases. Germline CDR1 reads SGHNT; CDR2 reads YYREEE (reference sequence). This CDR3 is 14 amino acids long. V lost 5 bases to trimming and J lost 3 bases, with 15 bases between them.

In the case of this clone: Germline is not matched at one junction end, which may reflect a read error. This sequence joins TRBV7-9 and TRBJ2-5; TRBD1 might be the D (5 bases). The germline CDR1 and CDR2 sequences are SEHNR and FQNEAQ (reference sequence). The CDR3 runs 13 residues. The CDR3 DNA follows: TGTTCCAGCAGCCCCTTAGGGGAAGAGACCCAGTACTTC. This gives the protein CSSSPLGEETQYF.

The table lists this clone with a count of one. The chain links TRBV27 to TRBJ2-5; TRBD1 matches at 10 bases. Germline CDR1 is MNHEY and CDR2 is SMNVEV (reference sequence). With V trimmed by 5 bases and J by 1 base, 7 bases remained unmatched. This CDR3 has 16 residues. The chain's CDR3 is CASSRLDRGSQETQYF. In nucleotides, the CDR3 is TGTGCCAGCAGTCGCCTGGACAGGGGGTCCCAAGAGACCCAGTACTTC.

V is TRBV19 and J is TRBJ2-2; no firm D call. Germline CDR1 is LNHDA and CDR2 is SQIVND (reference sequence). This CDR3 spans 14 amino acids. With 7 bases removed from V and 1 base from J, the gap between germline ends came to 10 bases. The chain's CDR3 is CASISLRNTGELFF. The CDR3 DNA reads TGTGCCAGTATCTCGCTAAGGAACACCGGGGAGCTGTTTTTT.

The J gene is TRBJ1-6, the V gene TRBV2; D is ambiguous. This CDR3 has 14 residues. V lost 5 bases and J lost 3, with 8 bases in between. Germline V lookup: CDR1 SNHLY, CDR2 FYNNEI. Written as DNA, the CDR3 is TGTGCCAGCAGTCAGGAAAGCTATAATTCACCCCTCCACTTT. Protein: CASSQESYNSPLHF.

The genes are TRBV19 and TRBJ2-7, with 9 nucleotides matching TRBD1. V gave up 4 bases and J gave up 7 bases; unmatched junction bases: 14. The CDR3 loop spans 16 amino acids. Germline V gene data show CDR1 as LNHDA and CDR2 as SQIVND (reference sequence). The CDR3 DNA follows: TGTGCCAGTAGTAAACCCCCCCAACAGGGGGCAAAGGAGCAGTACTTC. Residues: CASSKPPQQGAKEQYF.

Details on this clone: The junction differs from germline at one of its ends, possibly a read error. The J gene is TRBJ2-7, the V gene TRBV7-9, with 10 bases matching TRBD2. The germline CDR1 and CDR2 sequences are SEHNR and FQNEAQ (reference sequence). The CDR3 has 15 residues. Written as DNA, the CDR3 is TGTTCCAGCACCATACTGACTAGCGGGTCCTACGAGCAGTACTTC. Translated, it gives CSSTILTSGSYEQYF.

The chain employs TRBV6-5 and TRBJ2-3, with a weak D call TRBD1 (6 bases). V gave up 5 bases and J gave up 10 bases, with 19 bases separating them. The CDR3 totals 14 residues. Germline V gene data show CDR1 as MNHEY and CDR2 as SVGAGI. CDR3 loop: CASSNAGVEGAQYF. DNA for the CDR3: TGTGCCAGCAGTAATGCAGGGGTCGAGGGTGCGCAGTATTTT.

This sequence joins TRBV19 and TRBJ1-1; TRBD1 might be the D (5 bases). The germline gives CDR1 LNHDA, CDR2 SQIVND (reference sequence). Trimming took 9 bases from V and 0 from J, leaving 23 bases between them. CDR3 length: 17 residues. In nucleotides, the CDR3 is TGTGCCAGCAGCCTTTGGGCGGGCCGGGGGTTGAACACTGAAGCTTTCTTT. The encoded protein is CASSLWAGRGLNTEAFF.

The chain carries TRBV7-9 and TRBJ2-7; D gene ambiguous. Germline V gives CDR1 SEHNR, CDR2 FQNEAQ (reference sequence). V was pared by 5 bases and J by 0 bases, with 14 bases between. The CDR3 sequence is 15 residues long. The CDR3 nucleotides are TGTGCCAGCAGCGCCGGTCACTGGGCCTCCTACGAGCAGTACTTC. It encodes CASSAGHWASYEQYF.

The CDR3 nucleotides read TGTGCCAGCAGTTTATTGACTGAGGGGGAGTACGAGCAGTACTTC. Protein sequence: CASSLLTEGEYEQYF. This sequence joins TRBV28 and TRBJ2-7; D perhaps matches TRBD1 (6 bases). The germline V gene has CDR1 MDHEN and CDR2 SYDVKM. This CDR3 region has 15 residues. The germline V and J ends were trimmed by 1 base and 4 bases, with 14 bases remaining between them.

The chain has TRBV4-2 and TRBJ2-7; no reliable D call. The CDR3 consists of 18 residues. Germline-derived CDR1 and CDR2 are LGHNA and YNFKEQ. Between the trimmed V and J ends, which lost 4 bases and 0 bases, there was a span of 22 bases. The CDR3 protein is CASSPSLPLETDSYEQYF. For the CDR3, the DNA is TGTGCCAGCAGCCCTTCCCTCCCGCTAGAGACTGACTCCTACGAGCAGTACTTC.

V is TRBV27 and J is TRBJ2-3, with D possibly TRBD2 on 5 matching bases. The CDR3 has 18 residues. Trimming cost V 5 bases and J 1 base, with 22 bases left between them. Germline CDR1 is MNHEY and CDR2 is SMNVEV (reference sequence). The CDR3, as DNA: TGTGCCAGCAGTGTAAAGGGTGGGGTGGGCGGGCGCACAGATACGCAGTATTTT. It translates to CASSVKGGVGGRTDTQYF.

The chain links TRBV27 to TRBJ2-4, with D possibly TRBD2 on 5 matching bases. There are 14 residues in the CDR3. Trimming removed 3 bases from V and 6 bases from J, with 12 bases in between. Germline V gene lookup returns CDR1 MNHEY and CDR2 SMNVEV (reference sequence). The CDR3 loop reads CASSLAIRGNIQYF. The CDR3 DNA sequence: TGTGCCAGCAGTTTGGCTATCCGGGGAAACATTCAGTACTTC.